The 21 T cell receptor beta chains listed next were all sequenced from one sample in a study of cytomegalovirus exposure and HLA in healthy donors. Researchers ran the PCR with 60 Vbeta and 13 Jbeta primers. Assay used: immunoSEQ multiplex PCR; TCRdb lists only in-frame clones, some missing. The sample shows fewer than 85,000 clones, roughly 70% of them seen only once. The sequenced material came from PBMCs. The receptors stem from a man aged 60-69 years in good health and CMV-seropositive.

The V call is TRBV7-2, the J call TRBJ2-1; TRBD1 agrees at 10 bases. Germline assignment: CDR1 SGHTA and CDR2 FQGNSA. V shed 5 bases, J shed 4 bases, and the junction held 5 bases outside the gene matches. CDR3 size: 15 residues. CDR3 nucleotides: TGTGCCAGCAGCATAGGACAGGGGGGATACAATGAGCAGTTCTTC. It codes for CASSIGQGGYNEQFF.

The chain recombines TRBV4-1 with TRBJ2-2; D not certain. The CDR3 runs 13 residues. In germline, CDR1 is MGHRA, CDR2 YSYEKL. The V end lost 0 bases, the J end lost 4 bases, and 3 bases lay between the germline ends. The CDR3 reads CASSQDVTGELFF. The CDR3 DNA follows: TGCGCCAGCAGCCAAGACGTCACCGGGGAGCTGTTTTTT.

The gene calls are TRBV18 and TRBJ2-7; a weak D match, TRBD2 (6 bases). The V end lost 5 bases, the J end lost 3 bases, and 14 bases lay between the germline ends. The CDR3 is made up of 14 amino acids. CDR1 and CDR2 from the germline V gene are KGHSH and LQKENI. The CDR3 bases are TGTGCCAGCTCATATGGGACTGCCGGCTACGAGCAGTACTTC. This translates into CASSYGTAGYEQYF.

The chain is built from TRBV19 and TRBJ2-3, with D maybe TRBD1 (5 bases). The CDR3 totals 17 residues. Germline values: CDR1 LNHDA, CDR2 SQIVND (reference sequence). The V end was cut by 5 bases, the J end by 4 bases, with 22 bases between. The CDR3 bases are TGTGCCAGTAGTGCTGCGCGGACAAGTTCAGGTCCAGATACGCAGTATTTT. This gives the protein CASSAARTSSGPDTQYF.

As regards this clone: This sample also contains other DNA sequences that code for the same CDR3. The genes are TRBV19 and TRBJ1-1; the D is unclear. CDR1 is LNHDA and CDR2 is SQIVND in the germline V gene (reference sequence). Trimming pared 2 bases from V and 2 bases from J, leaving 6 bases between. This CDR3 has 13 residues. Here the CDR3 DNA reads TGTGCCAGTAGTATATCGGGAAACACTGAAGCTTTCTTT. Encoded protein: CASSISGNTEAFF.

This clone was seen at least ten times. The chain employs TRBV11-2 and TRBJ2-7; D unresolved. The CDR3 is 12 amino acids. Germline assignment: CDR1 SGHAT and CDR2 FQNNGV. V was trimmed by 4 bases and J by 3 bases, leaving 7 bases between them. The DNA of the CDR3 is TGTGCCAGCAGCTCACTACGCTACGAGCAGTACTTC. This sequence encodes CASSSLRYEQYF. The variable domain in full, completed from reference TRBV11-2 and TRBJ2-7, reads EAGVAQSPRYKIIEKRQSVAFWCNPISGHATLYWYQQILGQGPKLLIQFQNNGVVDDSQLPKDRFSAERLKGVDSTLKIQPAKLEDSAVYLCASSSLRYEQYFGPGTRLTVT.

The CDR3 is CASSSPSAGKAYEQYF. CDR3 nucleotide sequence: TGTGCCAGCAGTTCCCCCTCAGCGGGAAAAGCCTACGAGCAGTACTTC. This chain links TRBV28 with TRBJ2-7; 7 nucleotides line up with TRBD2. Trimming cost V 4 bases and J 2 bases; bases outside gene matches: 11. The CDR3 runs to 16 residues. In germline, CDR1 is MDHEN, CDR2 SYDVKM.

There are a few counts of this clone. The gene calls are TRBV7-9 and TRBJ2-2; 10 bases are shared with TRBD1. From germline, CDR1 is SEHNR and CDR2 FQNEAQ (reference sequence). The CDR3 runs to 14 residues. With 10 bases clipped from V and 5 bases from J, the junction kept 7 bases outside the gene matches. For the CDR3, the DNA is TGTGCCACTACAGGGGACAGGGGTACCGGGGAGCTGTTTTTT. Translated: CATTGDRGTGELFF.

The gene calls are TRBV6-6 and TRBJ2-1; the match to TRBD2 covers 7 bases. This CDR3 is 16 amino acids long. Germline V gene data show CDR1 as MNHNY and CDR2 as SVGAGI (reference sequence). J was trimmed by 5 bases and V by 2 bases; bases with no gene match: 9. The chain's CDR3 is CASSYGPGLGNNEQFF. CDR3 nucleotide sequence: TGTGCCAGCAGTTACGGACCAGGACTAGGAAACAATGAGCAGTTCTTC.

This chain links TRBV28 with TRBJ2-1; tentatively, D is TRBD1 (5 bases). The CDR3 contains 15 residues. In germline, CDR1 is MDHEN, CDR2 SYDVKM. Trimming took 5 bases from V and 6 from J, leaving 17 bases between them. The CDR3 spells CASSPLDIYGNEQFF. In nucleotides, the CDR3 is TGTGCCAGCAGTCCCTTGGACATATACGGCAATGAGCAGTTCTTC. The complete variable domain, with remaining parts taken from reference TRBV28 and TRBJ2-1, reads DVKVTQSSRYLVKRTGEKVFLECVQDMDHENMFWYRQDPGLGLRLIYFSYDVKMKEKGDIPEGYSVSREKKERFSLILESASTNQTSMYLCASSPLDIYGNEQFFGPGTRLTVL.

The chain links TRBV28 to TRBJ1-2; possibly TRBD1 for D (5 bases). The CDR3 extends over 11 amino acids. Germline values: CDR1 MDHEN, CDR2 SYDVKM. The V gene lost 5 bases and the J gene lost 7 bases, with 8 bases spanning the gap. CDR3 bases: TGTGCCAGCAGTCCGGGGGTTGGCTACACCTTC. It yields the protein CASSPGVGYTF.

CDR3 bases: TGTGCCACCAGGGGGGACAGGGAGGGGATGGTTGGCTACACCTTC. It is translated as CATRGDREGMVGYTF. The chain employs TRBV15 and TRBJ1-2; 9 bases are shared with TRBD1. The length of the CDR3 is 15 residues. Trimming took 6 bases from V and 7 from J; bases not matched to a gene: 12. Germline V gene lookup returns CDR1 LNHNV and CDR2 YYDKDF (reference sequence).

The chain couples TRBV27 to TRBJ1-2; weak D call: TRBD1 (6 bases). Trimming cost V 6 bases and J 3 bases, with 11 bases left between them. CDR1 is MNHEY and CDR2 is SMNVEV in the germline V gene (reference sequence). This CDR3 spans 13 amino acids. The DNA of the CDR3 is TGTGCCAGCAGGTCACAGGGAGACTATGGCTACACCTTC. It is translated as CASRSQGDYGYTF.

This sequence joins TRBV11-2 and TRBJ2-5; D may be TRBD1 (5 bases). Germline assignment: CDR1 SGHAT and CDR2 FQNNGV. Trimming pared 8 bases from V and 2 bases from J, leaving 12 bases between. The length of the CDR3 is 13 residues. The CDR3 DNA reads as TGTGCCAGCGGCCAGGGTTCTCAAGAGACCCAGTACTTC. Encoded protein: CASGQGSQETQYF.

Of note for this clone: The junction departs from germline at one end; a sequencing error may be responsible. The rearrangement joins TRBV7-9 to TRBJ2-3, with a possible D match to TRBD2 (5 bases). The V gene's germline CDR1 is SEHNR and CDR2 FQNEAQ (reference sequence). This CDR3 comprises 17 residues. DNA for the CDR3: TGTTCCAGCAGCCGATCTTTGAGGCTGGAGGTAACAGATACGCAGTATTTT. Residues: CSSSRSLRLEVTDTQYF.

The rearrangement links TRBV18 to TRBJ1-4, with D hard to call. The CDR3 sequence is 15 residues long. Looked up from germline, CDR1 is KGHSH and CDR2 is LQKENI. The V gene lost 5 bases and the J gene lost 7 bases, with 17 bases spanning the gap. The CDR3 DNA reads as TGTGCCAGCTCATCTTCCCGTACTTTTGGTGAAAAACTGTTTTTT. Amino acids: CASSSSRTFGEKLFF.

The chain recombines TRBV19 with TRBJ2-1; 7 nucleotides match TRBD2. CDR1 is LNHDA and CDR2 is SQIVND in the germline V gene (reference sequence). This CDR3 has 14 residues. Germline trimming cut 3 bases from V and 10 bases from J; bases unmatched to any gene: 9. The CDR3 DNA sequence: TGTGCCAGTAGTATTTCCAGCGGGGTGACCGAGCAGTTCTTC. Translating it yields CASSISSGVTEQFF.

The CDR3 bases are TGTGCCAGCACCCGACAGGGAACCCAAGAGACCCAGTACTTC. Its translation: CASTRQGTQETQYF. The V gene is TRBV2, the J gene TRBJ2-5; 7 bases are shared with TRBD1. Per germline, CDR1 SNHLY and CDR2 FYNNEI. The CDR3 sequence is 14 residues long. The ends lost 7 bases at V and 1 base at J; junction bases unmatched: 6.

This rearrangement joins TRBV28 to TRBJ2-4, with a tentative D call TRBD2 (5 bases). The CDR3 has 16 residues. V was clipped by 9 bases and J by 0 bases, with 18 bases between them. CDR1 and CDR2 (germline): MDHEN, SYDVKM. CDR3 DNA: TGTGCCAGTCCGCCGGAGGCGCAACTAGCCAAAAACATTCAGTACTTC. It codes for CASPPEAQLAKNIQYF.

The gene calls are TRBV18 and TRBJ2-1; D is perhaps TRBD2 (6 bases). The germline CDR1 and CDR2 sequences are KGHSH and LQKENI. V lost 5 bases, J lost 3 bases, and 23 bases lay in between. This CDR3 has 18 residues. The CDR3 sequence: CASSGEVGGSSFYNEQFF. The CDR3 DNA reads TGTGCCAGCTCAGGGGAGGTGGGCGGCAGCTCCTTCTACAATGAGCAGTTCTTC.

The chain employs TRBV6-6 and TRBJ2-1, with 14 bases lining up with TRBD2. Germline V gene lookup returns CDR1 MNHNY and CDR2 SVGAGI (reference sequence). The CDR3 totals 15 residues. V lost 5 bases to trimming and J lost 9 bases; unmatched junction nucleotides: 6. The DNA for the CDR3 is TGTGCCAGCAGTCCGGGACTAGCGGGAGACGGTGAGCAGTTCTTC. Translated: CASSPGLAGDGEQFF.